A single sample gave rise to the 14 T cell receptor beta chains below, sequenced in a study of human T cells and chemical hapten exposure. Specified time point: pre-sensitization, week 0. Treatment described: therapeutic diphenylcyclopropenone sensitization with weekly scalp DPC. TCRdb used MiXCR to reprocess the RACE reads, holding one entry per CDR3 protein. The data contain about 260,000 distinct CDR3 sequences, about 8.1% of them singletons. Sequenced material: whole blood, taken in connection with sensitization to the hapten diphenylcyclopropenone (DPC). These receptors were collected from a woman in her thirties or forties with alopecia areata. Some clones in this sample may be carry-over from other donors' samples.

This clonotype was picked up a small number of times. The chain recombines TRBV10-2 with TRBJ2-3; TRBD2 matches at 7 bases. Germline CDR1 WSHSY, CDR2 SAAADI. This CDR3 spans 13 amino acids. With 7 bases clipped from V and 4 bases from J, the junction kept 5 bases outside the gene matches. The CDR3 DNA sequence: TGCGCCAGCAAACTGGGGGGGGCAGATACGCAGTATTTT. Translating it yields CASKLGGADTQYF.

This clonotype was picked up many times. The chain links TRBV20-1 to TRBJ2-6; 8 bases are shared with TRBD1. CDR3 length: 15 residues. Germline V gene sequence: CDR1 DFQATT, CDR2 SNEGSKA (reference sequence). V dropped 6 bases and J dropped 4; count of bases not matched to a gene: 8. The DNA of the CDR3 is TGCAGTGCCCCCCGGACAGGGACCGGGGCCAACGTCCTGACTTTC. Its translation: CSAPRTGTGANVLTF.

This clonotype was found many times. The chain has TRBV6-5 and TRBJ2-7; D is unclear. With 5 bases removed from V and 7 bases from J, the gap between germline ends came to 12 bases. The germline CDR1 and CDR2 sequences are MNHEY and SVGAGI. The CDR3 is 12 amino acids. The CDR3: CASSNQNKEQYF. DNA of the CDR3: TGTGCCAGCAGTAACCAGAACAAAGAGCAGTACTTC.

The chain links TRBV27 to TRBJ1-4, with TRBD1 identical over 7 bases. Trimming at V came to 5 bases and at J to 5 bases, leaving 8 bases not matched to a gene. In germline, CDR1 is MNHEY, CDR2 SMNVEV (reference sequence). The CDR3 is 15 residues long. The DNA of the CDR3 is TGTGCCAGCAGTCCCCGACAGGGCCGGAATGAAAAACTGTTTTTT. This codes for CASSPRQGRNEKLFF.

The chain uses TRBV20-1 and TRBJ2-1; TRBD2 aligns across 9 bases. Per the germline V gene, CDR1 is DFQATT and CDR2 is SNEGSKA (reference sequence). The V segment lost 0 bases and the J segment 2 bases; nucleotides outside the gene matches: 14. The CDR3 has 19 amino acids. In DNA form, the CDR3 reads TGCAGTGCTAGAGACCCCGGAAATAGCGGGGGTCCTACCTACAATGAGCAGTTCTTC. Protein sequence: CSARDPGNSGGPTYNEQFF.

The chain uses TRBV29-1 and TRBJ2-5, with 10 bases fitting TRBD1. Germline CDR1 and CDR2: SQVTM and ANQGSEA. Trimming cost V 7 bases and J 4 bases; bases outside gene matches: 12. The CDR3 loop spans 15 amino acids. The CDR3 protein is CSAYSGTGDPETQYF. The CDR3 DNA reads TGCAGCGCATATTCCGGGACAGGGGACCCAGAGACCCAGTACTTC.

The genes are TRBV29-1 and TRBJ1-1; D is uncertain. The CDR3 consists of 13 residues. Trimming pared 4 bases from V and 1 base from J, leaving 10 bases between. The V gene's germline CDR1 is SQVTM and CDR2 ANQGSEA. This chain's CDR3 is CSVVRNQNTEAFF. DNA for the CDR3: TGCAGCGTTGTGAGGAATCAGAACACTGAAGCTTTCTTT.

A few counts support this clonotype. The gene calls are TRBV20-1 and TRBJ2-4; TRBD2 matches at 11 bases. Losses at the gene ends were 2 bases for V and 8 bases for J; bases not matched to a gene: 2. The CDR3 consists of 13 residues. Germline CDR1 DFQATT, CDR2 SNEGSKA (reference sequence). The CDR3 region is CSARTSGRYIQYF. The CDR3 nucleotides are TGCAGTGCTAGAACTAGCGGGAGATACATTCAGTACTTC.

This clonotype was recorded many times. The CDR3 DNA sequence: TGTGCCAGCAGTCCCGGTTTAGATCAGCCCCAGCATTTT. Its protein product is CASSPGLDQPQHF. The rearrangement joins TRBV12-3 or TRBV12-4 to TRBJ1-5; D not certain. This CDR3 is built from 13 residues. Trimming removed 5 bases at V and 5 bases at J, with 10 bases between.

The chain has TRBV28 and TRBJ2-7; D ambiguous. The CDR3 spans 11 residues. Per the germline V gene, CDR1 is MDHEN and CDR2 is SYDVKM. The V end was cut by 7 bases, the J end by 1 base, with 5 bases between. The CDR3 reads CASISSYEQYF. Written as DNA, the CDR3 is TGTGCCAGCATCTCGTCCTACGAGCAGTACTTC.

This clonotype showed up many times. The chain employs TRBV7-9 and TRBJ2-3, with D hard to call. V lost 2 bases to trimming and J lost 4 bases, with 16 bases between them. The CDR3 contains 16 residues. Germline CDR1 is SEHNR and CDR2 is FQNEAQ (reference sequence). The CDR3 DNA reads as TGTGCCAGCAGCTTATCTGACTTCCGTACTTCAGATACGCAGTATTTT. This sequence encodes CASSLSDFRTSDTQYF.

V and J are TRBV11-2 and TRBJ1-6, with 7 bases fitting TRBD1. The V gene end was trimmed by 6 bases and the J gene end by 6 bases; junction bases not matched to a gene: 5. The CDR3 length is 14 residues. CDR1 SGHAT and CDR2 FQNNGV come from the germline V gene. In DNA, the CDR3 is TGTGCCAGCAGGGAACAGGGGTCTAATTCACCCCTCCACTTT. Its protein product is CASREQGSNSPLHF. The full variable domain, rest sourced from reference TRBV11-2 and TRBJ1-6, is EAGVAQSPRYKIIEKRQSVAFWCNPISGHATLYWYQQILGQGPKLLIQFQNNGVVDDSQLPKDRFSAERLKGVDSTLKIQPAKLEDSAVYLCASREQGSNSPLHFGNGTRLTVT.

V gene TRBV5-1 combines with J gene TRBJ2-7, with 9 bases aligning to TRBD1. Germline CDR1 is SGHRS and CDR2 is YFSETQ. The CDR3 extends over 16 amino acids. V trimming: 4 bases; J trimming: 0 bases; junction bases outside the gene matches: 8. The CDR3 loop is CASSRGDRASSYEQYF. The CDR3 coding sequence is TGCGCCAGCAGCCGGGGGGACAGGGCGAGCTCCTACGAGCAGTACTTC.

The rearrangement joins TRBV20-1 to TRBJ1-6; TRBD1 is a possible D gene (6 bases). Germline V CDR1 and CDR2: DFQATT, SNEGSKA (reference sequence). The CDR3 is 16 amino acids. Between the trimmed V and J ends, which lost 2 bases and 9 bases, there was a span of 20 bases. Here the CDR3 DNA reads TGCAGTGCTAGAAGCCTGGGGCAGGGGACGGGTTCACCCCTCCACTTT. This sequence encodes CSARSLGQGTGSPLHF.